The TCR beta chain under discussion was sequenced for a study of cytomegalovirus exposure and HLA in healthy donors. PCR was performed using 60 Vbeta and 13 Jbeta primers. Assay used: immunoSEQ multiplex PCR; TCRdb lists only in-frame clones, some missing. The sample has more than 85,000 clones, under 80% seen once. In germline, CDR1 is ENHRY, CDR2 SYGVKD. V lost 3 bases, J lost 3 bases, and 10 bases stayed unmatched. This CDR3 comprises 17 residues. This clone showed up just a few times. The antigen is not known. Study-wide results and caveats: In a later analysis, HLA-associated TCR beta chains were more clonally expanded than equally common others. Later analysis identified a missense DCLRE1C variant that was linked to TCR beta V- and J-gene trimming.

The chain carries TRBV10-3 and TRBJ2-3; 9 bases match TRBD2. The clonotype was recovered from a woman aged 25 to 39 in good health and CMV-seronegative. Material for sequencing was PBMCs. The DNA of the CDR3 is TGTGCCATCAGTGACGCTCTGCGGGAGGGCCTGACAGATACGCAGTATTTT. Translation: CAISDALREGLTDTQYF.